Below are 24 T cell receptor beta chains sequenced from a single sample in a study of identical twins listed by TCRdb under 2016. The protocol used for the library was 5' RACE. The sample was run on an Illumina HiSeq 2000. TCRdb applied fastp at Q25 and MiXCR to the public reads, then kept only in-frame beta chains. All rows with the same CDR3 protein become a single entry with the most common DNA and genes. Here the sample has a few hundred thousand distinct CDR3 sequences; less than 20% occur a single time. The leading ten clones occupy around 10% of the sample. Sequenced sample: naive T cells sorted from blood. The cell subset or site label of this sample denotes: cells isolated with a human naive T-cell isolation kit. The origin of the receptors is a man between 50 and 59 years old in good health.

This clonotype has more than one count but fewer than ten. The V gene is TRBV7-2, the J gene TRBJ2-7; the D is unclear. Germline V gene sequence: CDR1 SGHTA, CDR2 FQGNSA. This CDR3 region has 14 residues. Trimming stripped 3 bases from V and 0 bases from J, with 9 bases between. The CDR3 DNA is TGTGCCAGCAGCTTTCCGGAAAGCTCCTACGAGCAGTACTTC. As protein: CASSFPESSYEQYF.

The chain recombines TRBV7-9 with TRBJ2-5; 8 bases map to TRBD1. The CDR3 sequence is 15 residues long. J lost 2 bases, V lost 5 bases, and 7 bases had no gene match. Germline CDR1 is SEHNR and CDR2 is FQNEAQ (reference sequence). CDR3 in DNA: TGTGCCAGCAGCGCGGGGACAGGCCGACAAGAGACCCAGTACTTC. It codes for CASSAGTGRQETQYF.

A word on this clonotype: A much larger clonotype is one base distant, so this may be a read error. The DNA is omitted, as the CDR3 cannot be located on it reliably, and the CDR3 follows TCRdb's listing. The V call is TRBV12-3 or TRBV12-4, the J call TRBJ2-1. Ends included, the CDR3 has 14 residues. The CDR3 protein is CASILGYKFNEQFF.

At least ten counts were recorded for this clonotype. V gene TRBV11-2 combines with J gene TRBJ2-3; tentative D call: TRBD1 (5 bases). Trimming took 3 bases from V and 6 from J, leaving 16 bases between them. Germline assignment: CDR1 SGHAT and CDR2 FQNNGV. This CDR3 spans 15 amino acids. The CDR3 loop is CASSFRRQGVDTQYF. The CDR3 nucleotides read TGTGCCAGCAGCTTTAGGCGGCAGGGTGTGGATACGCAGTATTTT.

This clonotype was seen more than once but under ten times. The chain uses TRBV7-8 and TRBJ2-7, with 8 bases that match TRBD1. The ends lost 5 bases at V and 5 bases at J; junction bases unmatched: 14. Germline CDR1 reads SGHVS; CDR2 reads FQNEAQ. CDR3 length equals 16 residues. The CDR3 DNA sequence: TGTGCCAGCAGCCTCCCCTGGGACAGGCGGCGGGACGAGCAGTACTTC. This translates into CASSLPWDRRRDEQYF. The full variable domain, completed using reference TRBV7-8 and TRBJ2-7, is GAGVSQSPRYKVAKRGQDVALRCDPISGHVSLFWYQQALGQGPEFLTYFQNEAQLDKSGLPSDRFFAERPEGSVSTLKIQRTQQEDSAVYLCASSLPWDRRRDEQYFGPGTRLTVT.

The table lists this clonotype with many counts. V usage is TRBV28 and J usage is TRBJ2-1; 8 positions match TRBD2. Trimming removed 2 bases from V and 10 bases from J; junction bases left unmatched: 10. The CDR3 loop spans 15 amino acids. From germline, CDR1 is MDHEN and CDR2 SYDVKM. CDR3 region: CASSLVGTGGGEQFF. The CDR3 nucleotides are TGTGCCAGCAGTTTAGTAGGGACGGGAGGGGGGGAGCAGTTCTTC.

This clonotype was detected only a few times. The CDR3 is CASSPTRTGTNTEAFF. The CDR3 DNA reads as TGTGCCAGCAGCCCCACCCGGACAGGGACGAACACTGAAGCTTTCTTT. The chain uses TRBV7-2 and TRBJ1-1, with 8 bases matching TRBD1. V gave up 5 bases and J gave up 1 base; unmatched junction bases: 9. Germline V gives CDR1 SGHTA, CDR2 FQGNSA. This CDR3 has 16 amino acids.

This clonotype was seen a handful of times. The chain employs TRBV6-5 and TRBJ2-3; D gene uncertain. Germline CDR1 MNHEY, CDR2 SVGAGI. V lost 2 bases and J 3 bases, leaving 12 bases between the germline ends. This CDR3 region has 15 residues. The CDR3: CASSYQASVTDTQYF. As DNA, the CDR3 is TGTGCCAGCAGTTACCAAGCCAGCGTTACAGATACGCAGTATTTT.

This clonotype was seen repeatedly, ten times or more. The chain is built from TRBV12-3 or TRBV12-4 and TRBJ2-5, with D unclear. The CDR3 is 15 residues long. V dropped 1 base and J dropped 1 base, with 10 bases sitting between them. The CDR3 nucleotides read TGTGCCAGCAGTTTAGAGGTGGGGTTCCAAGAGACCCAGTACTTC. Protein: CASSLEVGFQETQYF.

J is TRBJ2-7 and V is TRBV7-9, with 8 bases matching TRBD2. The germline V gene encodes CDR1 SEHNR and CDR2 FQNEAQ (reference sequence). The CDR3 covers 15 residues. V shed 2 bases and J 0 bases; nucleotides not matched to a gene: 3. The CDR3: CASSLRTSRSYEQYF. CDR3 DNA: TGTGCCAGCAGCTTAAGGACTAGCCGCTCCTACGAGCAGTACTTC.

This clonotype was seen more than once but under ten times. The rearrangement uses TRBV27 and TRBJ1-1; D remains ambiguous. The ends were cut back, 3 bases at V and 3 bases at J, with 11 bases in the middle. This CDR3 comprises 14 residues. In germline, CDR1 is MNHEY, CDR2 SMNVEV (reference sequence). The CDR3 is CASSLLGGDTEAFF. The CDR3 DNA follows: TGTGCCAGCAGTTTGTTGGGTGGGGACACTGAAGCTTTCTTT.

The gene calls are TRBV29-1 and TRBJ2-3; D is unresolved. The ends were cut back, 4 bases at V and 6 bases at J, with 17 bases in the middle. The CDR3 totals 14 residues. Per the germline V gene, CDR1 is SQVTM and CDR2 is ANQGSEA. The CDR3 protein is CSVGGQVAFDTQYF. In nucleotides, the CDR3 is TGCAGCGTTGGGGGTCAGGTAGCTTTCGATACGCAGTATTTT.

V is TRBV28 and J is TRBJ2-4; D possibly corresponds to TRBD2 (5 bases). Per germline, CDR1 MDHEN and CDR2 SYDVKM. The CDR3 covers 11 residues. Deletions cut 6 bases from V and 11 bases from J, with 11 bases between. The CDR3 DNA reads TGTGCCAGCAGCACGGACGGGGTTCAGTACTTC. Encoded protein: CASSTDGVQYF.

A few counts support this clonotype. The chain joins TRBV20-1 to TRBJ2-1; D uncertain. This CDR3 comprises 12 residues. CDR1 and CDR2 (germline): DFQATT, SNEGSKA (reference sequence). Trimming pared 6 bases from V and 1 base from J, leaving 7 bases between. The chain's CDR3 is CSARQSYNEQFF. The CDR3 DNA is TGCAGTGCCCGGCAGTCCTACAATGAGCAGTTCTTC.

This clonotype was detected only a few times. The rearrangement uses TRBV12-3 or TRBV12-4 and TRBJ2-2; no definite D call. The CDR3 loop spans 13 amino acids. The V end was cut by 9 bases, the J end by 2 bases, with 10 bases between. CDR3 sequence reads: CASPARNTGELFF. DNA of the CDR3: TGTGCCAGTCCAGCGAGAAACACCGGGGAGCTGTTTTTT.

This clonotype was seen more than once but under ten times. The rearrangement uses TRBV7-7 and TRBJ1-3; TRBD1 is a possible D gene (5 bases). CDR3 length: 14 residues. The germline gives CDR1 SSHAT, CDR2 FNYEAQ (reference sequence). V lost 3 bases and J 6 bases, leaving 12 bases between the germline ends. CDR3 sequence: CASSLAPGENTIYF. Here the CDR3 DNA reads TGTGCCAGCAGCTTGGCCCCGGGGGAAAACACCATATATTTT.

CDR3 bases: TGCAGTGCTAGGTACCCTCCGGGACTAGCGGGGGGAAAGACTAGCACAGATACGCAGTATTTT. This encodes CSARYPPGLAGGKTSTDTQYF. The chain has TRBV20-1 and TRBJ2-3; TRBD2 agrees at 15 bases. The CDR3 covers 21 residues. Trimming cost V 3 bases and J 0 bases; bases outside gene matches: 16. From germline, CDR1 is DFQATT and CDR2 SNEGSKA (reference sequence).

This clonotype was detected ten times or more. The genes are TRBV7-2 and TRBJ2-1; D is uncertain. The germline CDR1 and CDR2 sequences are SGHTA and FQGNSA. CDR3 length equals 15 residues. The germline V and J ends were trimmed by 0 bases and 1 base, with 7 bases remaining between them. The CDR3 DNA sequence: TGTGCCAGCAGCTTAGCGCAAGGATCCTACAATGAGCAGTTCTTC. The encoded protein is CASSLAQGSYNEQFF.

This clonotype was seen many times. This chain uses TRBV28 with TRBJ1-1; D call uncertain. The ends were cut back, 2 bases at V and 3 bases at J, with 4 bases in the middle. The CDR3 has 12 residues. Germline V gives CDR1 MDHEN, CDR2 SYDVKM. CDR3 region: CASSLVYTEAFF. CDR3 nucleotides: TGTGCCAGCAGTTTAGTGTACACTGAAGCTTTCTTT.

In its sample, this clonotype was seen a few times. The gene calls are TRBV4-2 and TRBJ2-3; possible D gene TRBD2, 6 bases. The germline CDR1 and CDR2 sequences are LGHNA and YNFKEQ. This CDR3 has 16 amino acids. V lost 0 bases and J 5 bases, leaving 15 bases between the germline ends. The CDR3 bases are TGTGCCAGCAGCCAAGAAGTTAGGACTATCAGAGATACGCAGTATTTT. As protein: CASSQEVRTIRDTQYF.

Many counts were recorded for this clonotype. The CDR3 DNA reads TGCGCCAGCAGCTGGACGGGACAGGGGCCCGGGGAGCTGTTTTTT. Protein product: CASSWTGQGPGELFF. The chain uses TRBV5-1 and TRBJ2-2; 10 bases align to TRBD1. V lost 3 bases and J lost 6; bases outside the gene matches: 5. CDR1 is SGHRS and CDR2 is YFSETQ in the germline V gene. The CDR3 runs 15 residues. Full variable domain (remainder filled in from reference TRBV5-1 and TRBJ2-2): KAGVTQTPRYLIKTRGQQVTLSCSPISGHRSVSWYQQTPGQGLQFLFEYFSETQRNKGNFPGRFSGRQFSNSRSEMNVSTLELGDSALYLCASSWTGQGPGELFFGEGSRLTVL.

This chain links TRBV10-3 with TRBJ2-1; possible D gene TRBD2, 5 bases. Germline V gene lookup returns CDR1 ENHRY and CDR2 SYGVKD. The germline V and J ends were trimmed by 3 bases and 2 bases, with 11 bases remaining between them. The CDR3 length is 15 residues. This CDR3 is CAISELSGAYNEQFF. The CDR3 nucleotides read TGTGCCATCAGTGAATTAAGCGGAGCCTACAATGAGCAGTTCTTC.

This clonotype was seen only a few times. The chain combines TRBV12-3 or TRBV12-4 with TRBJ2-1, with TRBD2 matching 7 bases. Losses at the gene ends were 6 bases for V and 0 bases for J; bases not matched to a gene: 5. The CDR3 extends over 15 amino acids. The DNA for the CDR3 is TGTGCCAGCAGGGGAGTAGCGGGCTCCTACAATGAGCAGTTCTTC. Residues: CASRGVAGSYNEQFF.

This clonotype occurred many times. The V gene is TRBV27, the J gene TRBJ2-3, with a possible D match to TRBD2 (6 bases). The ends were cut back, 6 bases at V and 0 bases at J, with 13 bases in the middle. Germline V gene lookup returns CDR1 MNHEY and CDR2 SMNVEV (reference sequence). The CDR3 loop spans 15 amino acids. The CDR3, as DNA: TGTGCCAGCAGCATCTCTAGCGAGAGCACAGATACGCAGTATTTT. Translated, it gives CASSISSESTDTQYF.